A selection of T cell receptor beta chains follows, all from one sample in a study of blood T cell repertoires in COVID-19. Assay: immunoSEQ multiplex PCR; the TCRdb copy retains only in-frame clones and omits some. The profile shows fewer than 250,000 clones, approximately 80% of them singletons. Material for sequencing was peripheral blood. These receptors were taken from a woman in her 50s with acute or convalescent COVID-19. Each CDR3 is given with its conserved first and last residue. Fields, in order: J gene, D gene, V gene, CDR3 protein. A D gene is named only where the DNA matches it firmly.

j_call: TRBJ2-7
d_call: NA
v_call: TRBV5-1
cdr3_aa: CASSPYFMGGGSYEQYF

j_call: TRBJ2-1
d_call: TRBD2
v_call: TRBV3-1/TRBV3-2
cdr3_aa: CASSQRGTSGGSRFF

j_call: TRBJ1-2
d_call: TRBD1
v_call: TRBV7-8
cdr3_aa: CASSLRDRGYGYTF

j_call: TRBJ1-4
d_call: TRBD1
v_call: TRBV9
cdr3_aa: CASSVQGQNEKLFF

j_call: TRBJ1-6
d_call: TRBD1
v_call: TRBV3-1/TRBV3-2
cdr3_aa: CASRLRDRDAGSSPLHF

j_call: TRBJ1-5
d_call: TRBD1
v_call: TRBV30
cdr3_aa: CAASTGGVGYSNQPQHF

j_call: TRBJ1-2
d_call: NA
v_call: TRBV10-3
cdr3_aa: CAISDGEAEGYTF

j_call: TRBJ1-5
d_call: NA
v_call: TRBV6-5
cdr3_aa: CASSSGIGSNQPQHF

j_call: TRBJ2-7
d_call: TRBD1
v_call: TRBV28
cdr3_aa: CASFLQGAREQYF

j_call: TRBJ2-7
d_call: NA
v_call: TRBV6-5
cdr3_aa: CASSSAWVEPYEQYF

j_call: TRBJ2-3
d_call: NA
v_call: TRBV5-5
cdr3_aa: CASSPVTSTDTQYF

j_call: TRBJ2-7
d_call: NA
v_call: TRBV7-2
cdr3_aa: CASSLAGSFAYEQYF

j_call: TRBJ2-5
d_call: TRBD2
v_call: TRBV2
cdr3_aa: CASSDLAGGQETQYF

j_call: TRBJ1-2
d_call: NA
v_call: TRBV30
cdr3_aa: CAWRDRSNYGYTF

j_call: TRBJ1-1
d_call: NA
v_call: TRBV5-1
cdr3_aa: CASSWGGRGLGTEAFF

j_call: TRBJ1-4
d_call: NA
v_call: TRBV3-1/TRBV3-2
cdr3_aa: CASSPGRSEKLFF

j_call: TRBJ2-5
d_call: TRBD2
v_call: TRBV2
cdr3_aa: CASSEALLAGVGETQYF

j_call: TRBJ1-3
d_call: TRBD1
v_call: TRBV19
cdr3_aa: CASSRDRGYDTIYF

j_call: TRBJ1-4
d_call: NA
v_call: TRBV11-2
cdr3_aa: CASSGGLNEKLFF

j_call: TRBJ2-3
d_call: TRBD2
v_call: TRBV7-2
cdr3_aa: CASSLAAAGVTDTQYF

j_call: TRBJ2-5
d_call: TRBD2
v_call: TRBV28
cdr3_aa: CASSPTGLAGGPRETQYF

j_call: TRBJ2-2
d_call: TRBD2
v_call: TRBV4-1
cdr3_aa: CASSQFGGGVANTGELFF

j_call: TRBJ1-1
d_call: TRBD1
v_call: TRBV7-9
cdr3_aa: CASSLDAGGWSEAFF

j_call: TRBJ1-5
d_call: NA
v_call: TRBV28
cdr3_aa: CASSLFQGPNQPQHF

j_call: TRBJ1-5
d_call: NA
v_call: TRBV25-1
cdr3_aa: CASSETGSNQPQHF

j_call: TRBJ2-7
d_call: TRBD1
v_call: TRBV7-8
cdr3_aa: CASSLGGQGYEQYF

j_call: TRBJ1-2
d_call: NA
v_call: TRBV27
cdr3_aa: CASTPLGQGGTYGYTF

j_call: TRBJ2-2
d_call: TRBD2
v_call: TRBV6-6
cdr3_aa: CASLRLAGTNTGELFF

j_call: TRBJ1-2
d_call: NA
v_call: TRBV12-2
cdr3_aa: CASRLRPRDYGYTF

j_call: TRBJ2-2
d_call: NA
v_call: TRBV30
cdr3_aa: CAWSIGHRNTGELFF

j_call: TRBJ2-2
d_call: NA
v_call: TRBV16
cdr3_aa: CASSQKPLGGELFF

j_call: TRBJ2-7
d_call: NA
v_call: TRBV7-9
cdr3_aa: CASSLGGLSYEQYF

j_call: TRBJ1-4
d_call: TRBD1
v_call: TRBV6-6
cdr3_aa: CASSPRGQGEKLFF

j_call: TRBJ2-7
d_call: TRBD2
v_call: TRBV5-1
cdr3_aa: CASSQLGTSYEQYF

j_call: TRBJ1-1
d_call: NA
v_call: TRBV7-3
cdr3_aa: CASRKSPTNTEAFF

j_call: TRBJ2-1
d_call: TRBD1
v_call: TRBV7-9
cdr3_aa: CASTPTGGSYNEQFF

j_call: TRBJ2-3
d_call: NA
v_call: TRBV7-3
cdr3_aa: CASSGMGTDTQYF

j_call: TRBJ1-6
d_call: TRBD1
v_call: TRBV19
cdr3_aa: CASSPDRDEDSPLHF